The T cell receptor beta chain under discussion was sequenced for a study of vaccination effects on CD4 cells after COVID-19. Using immunoSEQ multiplex PCR, the repertoire was profiled, and TCRdb retains in-frame clones only, with some absent. The data contain under 80,000 clones, around 76% of them singletons. The germline V gene encodes CDR1 KGHSH and CDR2 LQKENI. The CDR3 consists of 13 residues. With 5 bases removed from V and 7 bases from J, the gap between germline ends came to 12 bases. This clone has a handful of counts. Its antigen remains unidentified. Antigen-specific CD4+ T cell clonotypes were called by their expansion after viral peptide-pool culture in ViraFEST. Researchers isolated CD4+ T cells once about 11 days of culture had elapsed.

Here the sequenced sample was CD4+ T cells from PBMCs cultured with HCoV-229E spike peptides, taken before COVID-19 vaccination. The V gene is TRBV18, the J gene TRBJ1-5; D possibly corresponds to TRBD1 (5 bases). The clonotype was recovered from a human donor who received a COVID-19 vaccine. The DNA for the CDR3 is TGTGCCAGCTCAACTCAGGGTGGCCAGCCCCAGCATTTT. It is translated as CASSTQGGQPQHF.